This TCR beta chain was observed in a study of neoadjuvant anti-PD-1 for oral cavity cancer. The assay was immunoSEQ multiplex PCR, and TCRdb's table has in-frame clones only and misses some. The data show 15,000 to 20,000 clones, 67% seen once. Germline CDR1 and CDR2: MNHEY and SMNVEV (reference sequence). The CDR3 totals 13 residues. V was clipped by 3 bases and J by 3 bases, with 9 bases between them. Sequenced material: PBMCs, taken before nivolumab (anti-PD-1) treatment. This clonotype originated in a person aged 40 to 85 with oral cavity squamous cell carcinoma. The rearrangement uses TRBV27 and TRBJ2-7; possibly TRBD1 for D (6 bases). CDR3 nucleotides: TGTGCCAGCAGTTTTGGGGGCCACTACGAGCAGTACTTC. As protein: CASSFGGHYEQYF.